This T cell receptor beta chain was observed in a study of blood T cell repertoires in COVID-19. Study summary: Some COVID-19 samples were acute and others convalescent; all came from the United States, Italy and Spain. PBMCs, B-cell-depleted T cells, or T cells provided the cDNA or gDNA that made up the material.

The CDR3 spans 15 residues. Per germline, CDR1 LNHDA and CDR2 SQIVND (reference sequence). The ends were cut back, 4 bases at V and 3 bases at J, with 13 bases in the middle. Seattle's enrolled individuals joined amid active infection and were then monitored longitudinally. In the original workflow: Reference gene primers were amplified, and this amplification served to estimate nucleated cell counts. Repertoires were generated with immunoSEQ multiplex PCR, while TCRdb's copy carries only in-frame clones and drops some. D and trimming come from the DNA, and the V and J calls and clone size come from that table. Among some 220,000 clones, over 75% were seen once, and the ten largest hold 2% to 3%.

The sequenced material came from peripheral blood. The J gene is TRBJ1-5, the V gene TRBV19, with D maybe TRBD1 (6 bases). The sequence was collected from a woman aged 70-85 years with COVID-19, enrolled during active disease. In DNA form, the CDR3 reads TGTGCCAGTAGTAATCCGGGACACGTCAATCAGCCCCAGCATTTT. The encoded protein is CASSNPGHVNQPQHF. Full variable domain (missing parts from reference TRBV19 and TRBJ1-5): DGGITQSPKYLFRKEGQNVTLSCEQNLNHDAMYWYRQDPGQGLRLIYYSQIVNDFQKGDIAEGYSVSREKKESFPLTVTSAQKNPTAFYLCASSNPGHVNQPQHFGDGTRLSIL.